This T cell receptor beta chain comes out of a study of T-cell memory formation after mild COVID-19. Study-wide points: For second-wave clones that peaked at day 37, SARS-CoV-2 specificity went unverified. Contracting CD4+ clones lay largely in CM and EM, with CD8+ ones residing in EMRA. Clones that got smaller from day 15 to 85 had even CD4/CD8, while clones growing later tipped toward CD4+.

In regard to this clonotype: As yet, its antigen is unknown.

This CDR3 contains 12 residues. The germline V gene has CDR1 SQVTM and CDR2 ANQGSEA. The V end lost 6 bases, the J end lost 1 base, and 9 bases lay between the germline ends. 5'RACE primed at constant segments yielded TCR alpha and TCR beta cDNA libraries bearing sample barcodes and UMIs. One entry per CDR3 protein results from TCRdb running MiXCR on the 5' RACE reads. The data contain about 360,000 distinct CDR3 sequences, approximately 14% of them singletons. Sample: PBMCs or a T cell subset sorted from them (not recorded which). The clonotype comes from a man in his late teens or twenties who had mild COVID-19 (a few samples of this study predate the infection). Cell type and time point are not known. The chain links TRBV29-1 to TRBJ1-1, with no clear D. The CDR3 nucleotides read TGCAGCGTCGGTCAAGCGAACACTGAAGCTTTCTTT. This translates into CSVGQANTEAFF.